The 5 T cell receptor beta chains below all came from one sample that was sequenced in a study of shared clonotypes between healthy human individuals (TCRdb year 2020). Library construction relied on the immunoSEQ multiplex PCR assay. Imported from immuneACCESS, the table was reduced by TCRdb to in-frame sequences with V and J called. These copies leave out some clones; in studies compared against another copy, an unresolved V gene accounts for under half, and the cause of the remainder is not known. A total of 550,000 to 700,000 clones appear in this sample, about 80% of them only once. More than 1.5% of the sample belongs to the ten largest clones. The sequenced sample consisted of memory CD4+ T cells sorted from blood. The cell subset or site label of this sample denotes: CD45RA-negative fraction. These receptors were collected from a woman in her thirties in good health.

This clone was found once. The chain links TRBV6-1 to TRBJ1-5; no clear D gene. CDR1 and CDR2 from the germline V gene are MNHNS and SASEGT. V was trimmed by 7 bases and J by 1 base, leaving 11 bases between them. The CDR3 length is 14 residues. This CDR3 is CASTPRASNQPQHF. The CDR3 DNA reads TGTGCCAGCACTCCCCGGGCGAGCAATCAGCCCCAGCATTTT.

CDR3 sequence: CASSQLAGGADTQYF. CDR3 nucleotides: TGTGCCAGCAGTCAACTAGCGGGAGGCGCAGATACGCAGTATTTT. This sequence joins TRBV6-1 and TRBJ2-3; TRBD2 matches at 12 bases. After removal of 5 bases from V and 4 bases from J, the junction contained 4 bases not matched to a gene. This CDR3 is built from 15 residues. The germline V gene has CDR1 MNHNS and CDR2 SASEGT.

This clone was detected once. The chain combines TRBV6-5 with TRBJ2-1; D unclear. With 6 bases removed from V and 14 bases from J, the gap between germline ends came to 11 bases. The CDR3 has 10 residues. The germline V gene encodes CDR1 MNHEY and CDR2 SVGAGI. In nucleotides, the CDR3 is TGTGCCAGCAGGGTCGGAGTAAAGTTCTTC. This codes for CASRVGVKFF.

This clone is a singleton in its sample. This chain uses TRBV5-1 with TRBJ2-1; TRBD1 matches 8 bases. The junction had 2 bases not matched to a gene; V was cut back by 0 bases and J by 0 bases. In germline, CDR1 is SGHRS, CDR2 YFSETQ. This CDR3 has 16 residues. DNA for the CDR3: TGCGCCAGCAGCTTGGGACAGGGGTTCTCCTACAATGAGCAGTTCTTC. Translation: CASSLGQGFSYNEQFF.

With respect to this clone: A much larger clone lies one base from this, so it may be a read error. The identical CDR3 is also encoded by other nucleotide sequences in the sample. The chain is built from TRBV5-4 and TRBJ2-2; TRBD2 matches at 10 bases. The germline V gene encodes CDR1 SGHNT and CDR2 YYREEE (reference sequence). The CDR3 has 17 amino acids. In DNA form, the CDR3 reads TGTGCTAGCAGCTTGGCGTCTAGCGGGAGTTTGCTCGGGGAGCTGTTTTTT. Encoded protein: CASSLASSGSLLGELFF.